This T cell receptor (beta chain) was obtained from a study of response to subunit inactivated influenza vaccine. General observations from the study: Every seasonal influenza vaccination brings in few new T cells, the authors suggested.

In TCRdb, the RT-PCR reads were re-called with MiXCR into one record per CDR3 protein. This sample has hundreds of thousands of distinct CDR3 sequences, with more than 11% found just once. For this clonotype: What it binds is unknown.

Germline V gene lookup returns CDR1 GTSNPN and CDR2 SVGIG (reference sequence). V dropped 1 base and J dropped 6; count of bases not matched to a gene: 6. The CDR3 has 13 residues. Sequencing was performed on PBMCs from blood, taken 14 to 15 days before vaccination. The receptor comes from a man between 45 and 60 years old who received an inactivated influenza vaccine. This sequence joins TRBV30 and TRBJ2-7; the match to TRBD1 covers 7 bases. Here the CDR3 DNA reads TGTGCCTGGAGTGGTGACAGGGTAAGCGAGCAGTACTTC. Its translation: CAWSGDRVSEQYF.